This T cell receptor beta chain was recovered during a study of blood T cells in healthy people across ages. Study-wide results and limits: Diversity figures derived from one million T cells were judged to underestimate the true value. Versus aged donors, long-lived donors had higher diversity and more naive CD4+ cells. The lack of PBMC sorting stopped any conclusive naive versus antigen-experienced comparison.

As for this clonotype: Its antigen is undetermined.

A second 7 to 11 cycle PCR used barcoded and J-beta primers. Each cDNA molecule was tagged by a template-switch adaptor with 12 random nucleotides. Each CDR3 protein is one row after TCRdb ran MiXCR on the 5' RACE reads. The sample has 800,000 to 950,000 distinct CDR3 sequences; about 44% are singletons. The CDR3 consists of 11 residues. The germline V gene has CDR1 GTSNPN and CDR2 SVGIG (reference sequence). The V and J ends lost 3 bases and 7 bases respectively, with 10 bases between them. The sample was blood. The source of this sequence is a man aged 30-40 years in good health. This chain connects TRBV30 to TRBJ2-7; tentatively, D is TRBD1 (6 bases). The CDR3 coding sequence is TGTGCCTGGAGGGCAGGGGTTGAGCAGTACTTC. Encoded protein: CAWRAGVEQYF.